The 13 T cell receptor beta chains below were found in one sample sequenced in a study of identical twins. TCRdb recomputed calls from the 5' RACE reads with MiXCR, one row per CDR3 protein. The table includes 450,000 or so distinct CDR3 sequences, roughly 26% detected once. These data also featured in a second study, about T cells expressing NK-cell markers.

The sequenced sample consisted of CD4+ T cells sorted from blood. Receptors originate from a woman younger than 30 in good health.

V gene TRBV6-2 or TRBV6-3 combines with J gene TRBJ2-7; D unresolved. The germline V and J ends were trimmed by 8 bases and 5 bases, with 7 bases remaining between them. This CDR3 has 10 amino acids. Per germline, CDR1 MNHEY and CDR2 SVGEGT. In nucleotides, the CDR3 is TGTGCCAGCGGTAACAACGAGCAGTACTTC. It translates to CASGNNEQYF.

V gene TRBV5-1 combines with J gene TRBJ2-7; the match to TRBD2 covers 10 bases. Germline values: CDR1 SGHRS, CDR2 YFSETQ. The J segment lost 1 base and the V segment lost 4 bases, leaving 11 bases of the junction unmatched. The CDR3 runs to 17 residues. The CDR3 DNA sequence: TGCGCCAGCAGCGCCCAATCGGGACTAGCGACGTCCTACGAGCAGTACTTC. Residues: CASSAQSGLATSYEQYF.

This clonotype was counted a few times. The rearrangement joins TRBV6-2 or TRBV6-3 to TRBJ2-7, with unresolved D. The germline V gene has CDR1 MNHEY and CDR2 SVGEGT. This CDR3 has 18 amino acids. V gave up 5 bases and J gave up 2 bases, with 25 bases separating them. CDR3 nucleotide sequence: TGTGCCAGCAGTCCTCAGATTGGGATAGCCCTACTTACCTACGAGCAGTACTTC. This gives the protein CASSPQIGIALLTYEQYF.

This clonotype was seen only a few times. The chain uses TRBV20-1 and TRBJ2-7; possible D gene TRBD1, 6 bases. This CDR3 is 13 amino acids long. V gave up 6 bases and J gave up 2 bases, with 14 bases separating them. Germline V gives CDR1 DFQATT, CDR2 SNEGSKA (reference sequence). Here the CDR3 DNA reads TGCAGTGCCCAAGCTTCAGGGGCCTACGAGCAGTACTTC. Translation: CSAQASGAYEQYF.

The rearrangement links TRBV7-2 to TRBJ2-1, with D hard to call. Germline values: CDR1 SGHTA, CDR2 FQGNSA. V lost 3 bases and J 5 bases, leaving 8 bases between the germline ends. The CDR3 loop spans 13 amino acids. The CDR3 here is CASSFVGNNEQFF. The CDR3 DNA is TGTGCCAGCAGCTTCGTCGGTAACAATGAGCAGTTCTTC.

This sequence joins TRBV9 and TRBJ2-7; D ambiguous. CDR1 and CDR2 (germline): SGDLS, YYNGEE. V was cut by 0 bases and J by 5 bases, with 12 bases left in between. The CDR3 spans 14 residues. CDR3 nucleotide sequence: TGTGCCAGCAGCGTAGCAGCGACCGGTGACGAGCAGTACTTC. This translates into CASSVAATGDEQYF.

This chain connects TRBV10-2 to TRBJ2-7, with D perhaps TRBD2 (5 bases). This CDR3 is built from 13 residues. Germline V gene lookup returns CDR1 WSHSY and CDR2 SAAADI. Trimming stripped 7 bases from V and 4 bases from J, with 14 bases between. For the CDR3, the DNA is TGCGCCAGCAAACGGGGAGTTGAATACGAGCAGTACTTC. Amino acids: CASKRGVEYEQYF.

This clonotype has a handful of counts. Here the CDR3 reads CASSLELGSTYEQYF. In DNA form, the CDR3 reads TGTGCCAGCAGCTTAGAGTTAGGGTCAACTTACGAGCAGTACTTC. The rearrangement uses TRBV11-2 and TRBJ2-7; no clear D gene. The CDR3 has 15 amino acids. Germline loops: CDR1 SGHAT, CDR2 FQNNGV. V was shortened by 0 bases and J by 4 bases, with 13 bases between the two germline ends.

The CDR3 reads CASRQTGTGTYEQYF. CDR3 nucleotides: TGTGCCAGCAGGCAGACCGGGACAGGGACCTACGAGCAGTACTTC. The chain couples TRBV5-6 to TRBJ2-7; TRBD1 matches 9 bases. Per the germline V gene, CDR1 is SGHDT and CDR2 is YYEEEE. J lost 2 bases, V lost 5 bases, and 8 bases had no gene match. The CDR3 runs to 15 residues.

The chain joins TRBV7-8 to TRBJ1-4, with unresolved D. Germline V lookup: CDR1 SGHVS, CDR2 FQNEAQ. This CDR3 is built from 14 residues. V lost 1 base and J lost 8, with 11 bases in between. This CDR3 is CASSLVLRKEKLFF. CDR3 sequence (DNA): TGTGCCAGCAGCTTAGTCCTGAGGAAGGAAAAACTGTTTTTT.

This clonotype turned up a few times. This rearrangement joins TRBV20-1 to TRBJ1-2; 7 bases are shared with TRBD1. The trim removed 4 bases at V and 7 bases at J, leaving 9 bases unmatched. Germline V gene sequence: CDR1 DFQATT, CDR2 SNEGSKA (reference sequence). This CDR3 has 13 residues. CDR3 nucleotides: TGCAGTGCTATGGACAGGCGGAGGAGTGGCTACACCTTC. Amino acid sequence: CSAMDRRRSGYTF.

This clonotype came up a few times. The chain joins TRBV7-2 to TRBJ2-2; D tentatively reads TRBD1 or TRBD2 (5 bases each). In germline, CDR1 is SGHTA, CDR2 FQGNSA. There are 14 residues in the CDR3. Trimming cost V 9 bases and J 6 bases, with 17 bases left between them. The CDR3: CASKTSPGPGELFF. DNA of the CDR3: TGTGCCAGTAAAACCTCGCCGGGGCCCGGGGAGCTGTTTTTT. The complete variable domain, with remaining parts taken from reference TRBV7-2 and TRBJ2-2, reads GAGVSQSPSNKVTEKGKDVELRCDPISGHTALYWYRQSLGQGLEFLIYFQGNSAPDKSGLPSDRFSAERTGGSVSTLTIQRTQQEDSAVYLCASKTSPGPGELFFGEGSRLTVL.

The chain uses TRBV6-5 and TRBJ2-5, with D perhaps TRBD2 (7 bases). V was clipped by 4 bases and J by 5 bases, with 14 bases between them. This CDR3 comprises 14 residues. The germline V gene encodes CDR1 MNHEY and CDR2 SVGAGI. The CDR3 spells CASSFGGAAETQYF. The CDR3 DNA reads TGTGCCAGCAGTTTTGGGGGGGCCGCGGAGACCCAGTACTTC.